One and the same sample provided the 28 T cell receptor beta chains below, sequenced in a study of blood T cell repertoires in COVID-19. Here immunoSEQ multiplex PCR was the method, and the copy in TCRdb shows in-frame clones only, minus some. The top ten clones hold around 0.89% of a sample with roughly 230,000 clones, approximately 85% of them seen once. Sequenced input: peripheral blood. All receptors come from a man aged 40-49 years with acute or convalescent COVID-19.

The rearrangement links TRBV2 to TRBJ1-1; tentative D call: TRBD1 (6 bases). The CDR3 runs 15 residues. The germline CDR1 and CDR2 sequences are SNHLY and FYNNEI. Trimming took 6 bases from V and 1 from J, leaving 15 bases between them. The CDR3 region is CASSILGARNTEAFF. The CDR3 DNA reads as TGTGCCAGCAGCATCCTGGGGGCGCGGAACACTGAAGCTTTCTTT.

This rearrangement joins TRBV10-3 to TRBJ1-6, with 9 bases matching TRBD1. There are 12 residues in the CDR3. Germline V CDR1 and CDR2: ENHRY, SYGVKD. Trimming cost V 7 bases and J 9 bases; bases outside gene matches: 1. CDR3 protein: CAIKGQGSPLHF. CDR3 DNA sequence: TGTGCCATCAAGGGACAGGGTTCACCCCTCCACTTT.

The chain is built from TRBV7-3 and TRBJ2-3, with 11 bases aligning to TRBD2. The CDR3 has 15 amino acids. In germline, CDR1 is SGHTA, CDR2 FQGTGA. Germline trimming cut 5 bases from V and 6 bases from J; bases unmatched to any gene: 7. The CDR3 loop reads CASSPTSGAPDTQYF. CDR3 nucleotide sequence: TGTGCCAGCAGCCCGACTAGCGGGGCCCCGGATACGCAGTATTTT. Based on the CDR3 plus reference TRBV7-3 and TRBJ2-3, the full variable domain is GAGVSQTPSNKVTEKGKYVELRCDPISGHTALYWYRQSLGQGPEFLIYFQGTGAADDSGLPNDRFFAVRPEGSVSTLKIQRTERGDSAVYLCASSPTSGAPDTQYFGPGTRLTVL.

This chain connects TRBV27 to TRBJ1-1; no clear D. The V gene's germline CDR1 is MNHEY and CDR2 SMNVEV (reference sequence). This CDR3 has 13 residues. V was cut by 5 bases and J by 9 bases, with 16 bases left in between. The CDR3 protein is CASSLRRGNQAFF. As DNA, the CDR3 is TGTGCCAGCAGTCTACGGAGAGGGAATCAAGCTTTCTTT.

Here the CDR3 reads CASSLGGHGYTF. CDR3 DNA: TGTGCCAGCAGCTTGGGAGGGCATGGCTACACCTTC. The rearrangement uses TRBV5-8 and TRBJ1-2; D ambiguous. This CDR3 is built from 12 residues. CDR1 is SGHTS and CDR2 is YDEGEE in the germline V gene. The germline V and J ends were trimmed by 0 bases and 6 bases, with 6 bases remaining between them.

The CDR3, as DNA: TGCGCCAGCAGCCAAGCGACAGGGTCTGGCGGCTACACCTTC. Translated, it gives CASSQATGSGGYTF. This chain uses TRBV4-3 with TRBJ1-2; 7 bases align to TRBD1. The junction had 7 bases not matched to a gene; V was cut back by 1 base and J by 8 bases. The CDR3 is 14 residues long. The germline V gene encodes CDR1 LGHNA and CDR2 YSLEER.

The chain uses TRBV28 and TRBJ1-2; no definite D call. CDR1 is MDHEN and CDR2 is SYDVKM in the germline V gene. The CDR3 has 15 amino acids. Between the trimmed V and J ends, which lost 5 bases and 1 base, there was a span of 14 bases. Here the CDR3 DNA reads TGTGCCAGCAGTGATCCCCGGAGGCGTAACTATGGCTACACCTTC. This codes for CASSDPRRRNYGYTF.

The chain uses TRBV28 and TRBJ1-1, with D unclear. Trimming removed 7 bases from V and 4 bases from J, with 10 bases in between. Germline-derived CDR1 and CDR2 are MDHEN and SYDVKM. This CDR3 is 12 amino acids long. CDR3 DNA: TGTGCCAGCATGGAGGAGGGCACTGAAGCTTTCTTT. Amino acids: CASMEEGTEAFF.

This clone was counted only a few times. The chain couples TRBV5-1 to TRBJ1-1; the D gene is possibly TRBD1 (5 bases). V shed 4 bases and J shed 0 bases, with 7 bases lying between them. The CDR3 runs 13 residues. CDR1 and CDR2 from the germline V gene are SGHRS and YFSETQ. CDR3 in DNA: TGCGCCAGCAGCCAACAGGTGAACACTGAAGCTTTCTTT. The encoded protein is CASSQQVNTEAFF.

The V and J genes are TRBV18 and TRBJ1-2; 7 positions match TRBD1. The CDR3 is made up of 14 amino acids. V lost 0 bases, J lost 2 bases, and 0 bases stayed unmatched. CDR1 is KGHSH, CDR2 LQKENI, per germline. CDR3 sequence (DNA): TGTGCCAGCTCACCACCGGACAGGAACTATGGCTACACCTTC. It encodes CASSPPDRNYGYTF.

V is TRBV7-9 and J is TRBJ2-1; D is perhaps TRBD1 (6 bases). From germline, CDR1 is SEHNR and CDR2 FQNEAQ (reference sequence). Trimming cost V 8 bases and J 8 bases, with 19 bases left between them. The CDR3 consists of 14 residues. The CDR3 is CASGVTGSGDEQFF. Written as DNA, the CDR3 is TGTGCCAGCGGGGTCACAGGGAGTGGGGATGAGCAGTTCTTC.

The chain combines TRBV5-1 with TRBJ1-1; TRBD1 aligns across 10 bases. The V gene's germline CDR1 is SGHRS and CDR2 YFSETQ. The CDR3 totals 16 residues. The trim removed 0 bases at V and 5 bases at J, leaving 7 bases unmatched. CDR3 sequence: CASSLEPGQGLTEAFF. In DNA form, the CDR3 reads TGCGCCAGCAGCTTGGAACCGGGACAGGGGTTGACTGAAGCTTTCTTT.

This clone was recorded once. The DNA of the CDR3 is TGTGCCAGCAGTTTAGACAGGGGCTATGGCTACACCTTC. Amino acids: CASSLDRGYGYTF. This chain connects TRBV12-3 or TRBV12-4 to TRBJ1-2; TRBD1 matches at 7 bases. This CDR3 contains 13 residues. V was pared by 1 base and J by 4 bases, with 0 bases of the junction left unmatched.

V is TRBV9 and J is TRBJ1-2; no firm D call. V was clipped by 3 bases and J by 9 bases, with 12 bases between them. The CDR3 extends over 12 amino acids. The germline CDR1 and CDR2 sequences are SGDLS and YYNGEE. The CDR3 bases are TGTGCCAGCAGCGGATTACTCCTTCGCTACACCTTC. Its translation is CASSGLLLRYTF.

This chain uses TRBV9 with TRBJ2-3; 9 bases align to TRBD2. The CDR3 loop spans 15 amino acids. J gave up 2 bases and V 5 bases, and 6 bases lay outside the gene matches. The V gene's germline CDR1 is SGDLS and CDR2 YYNGEE. The CDR3 spells CASSTGTSPTDTQYF. DNA of the CDR3: TGTGCCAGCAGTACCGGGACTAGCCCCACAGATACGCAGTATTTT.

V gene TRBV2 combines with J gene TRBJ2-5, with TRBD2 identical over 8 bases. After removal of 0 bases from V and 5 bases from J, the junction contained 17 bases not matched to a gene. CDR1 is SNHLY, CDR2 FYNNEI, per germline. The CDR3 has 19 residues. CDR3 DNA sequence: TGTGCCAGCAGTGAAGCGAGGTCGGAGCGGGGGTTTGCGCGGGAGACCCAGTACTTC. Amino acid sequence: CASSEARSERGFARETQYF.

As for this clone: This same CDR3 is encoded by further DNA sequences in the sample. The V gene is TRBV3-1 (or the pseudogene TRBV3-2), the J gene TRBJ1-2; no definite D call. Trimming stripped 1 base from V and 8 bases from J, with 11 bases between. From germline, CDR1 is LGHDT and CDR2 YNNKEL (reference sequence). The CDR3 has 13 residues. This CDR3 is CASSQGGVGGYTF. The CDR3 bases are TGTGCCAGCAGCCAAGGGGGAGTTGGCGGCTACACCTTC.

The J gene is TRBJ2-7, the V gene TRBV7-8; 7 bases line up with TRBD1. The ends lost 1 base at V and 3 bases at J; junction bases unmatched: 6. CDR3 length: 15 residues. Germline V gives CDR1 SGHVS, CDR2 FQNEAQ. The DNA for the CDR3 is TGTGCCAGCAGCTTAGTAGCGACAGGGTTCTACGAGCAGTACTTC. Translated: CASSLVATGFYEQYF.

The chain joins TRBV7-2 to TRBJ2-7, with 9 bases aligning to TRBD2. V shed 5 bases and J 4 bases; nucleotides not matched to a gene: 6. CDR1 and CDR2 from the germline V gene are SGHTA and FQGNSA. The CDR3 has 14 amino acids. The CDR3 region has the DNA TGTGCCAGCAGCCCTAGCGGGGATAGATACGAGCAGTACTTC. Translated: CASSPSGDRYEQYF.

This clone was recorded only once. The chain recombines TRBV9 with TRBJ1-4, with TRBD1 matching 9 bases. Germline trimming cut 3 bases from V and 14 bases from J; bases unmatched to any gene: 14. Germline loops: CDR1 SGDLS, CDR2 YYNGEE. This CDR3 is built from 15 residues. The CDR3 here is CASSAPSRDREGLFF. The CDR3 DNA is TGTGCCAGCAGCGCCCCCTCCCGGGACAGGGAAGGGCTGTTTTTT.

V gene TRBV2 combines with J gene TRBJ2-7, with a weak D call TRBD2 (6 bases). Germline CDR1 SNHLY, CDR2 FYNNEI. This CDR3 has 13 residues. V dropped 1 base and J dropped 2 bases, with 6 bases sitting between them. In DNA form, the CDR3 reads TGTGCCAGCAGTGAAGGGGGGGCCTACGAGCAGTACTTC. As protein: CASSEGGAYEQYF. Full variable domain (outside the CDR3, taken from reference TRBV2 and TRBJ2-7): EPEVTQTPSHQVTQMGQEVILRCVPISNHLYFYWYRQILGQKVEFLVSFYNNEISEKSEIFDDQFSVERPDGSNFTLKIRSTKLEDSAMYFCASSEGGAYEQYFGPGTRLTVT.

This clone was counted once. The chain recombines TRBV7-2 with TRBJ1-1; D gene uncertain. With 5 bases removed from V and 3 bases from J, the gap between germline ends came to 13 bases. Looked up from germline, CDR1 is SGHTA and CDR2 is FQGNSA. The CDR3 has 14 amino acids. CDR3 amino acids: CASSPQIGYTEAFF. CDR3 bases: TGTGCCAGCAGCCCTCAGATCGGGTACACTGAAGCTTTCTTT. The variable domain in full, completed from reference TRBV7-2 and TRBJ1-1, reads GAGVSQSPSNKVTEKGKDVELRCDPISGHTALYWYRQSLGQGLEFLIYFQGNSAPDKSGLPSDRFSAERTGGSVSTLTIQRTQQEDSAVYLCASSPQIGYTEAFFGQGTRLTVV.

V and J are TRBV6-5 and TRBJ1-5, with D maybe TRBD1 (5 bases). This CDR3 contains 15 residues. V lost 5 bases and J lost 0, with 11 bases in between. The V gene's germline CDR1 is MNHEY and CDR2 SVGAGI. In nucleotides, the CDR3 is TGTGCCAGCAGTACAGACAGTTATAGCAATCAGCCCCAGCATTTT. This sequence encodes CASSTDSYSNQPQHF.

The chain joins TRBV6-5 to TRBJ1-5, with a tentative D call TRBD1 (6 bases). Germline V CDR1 and CDR2: MNHEY, SVGAGI. Trimming removed 7 bases from V and 3 bases from J, with 13 bases in between. The CDR3 is 14 residues long. The CDR3 nucleotides are TGTGCCAGCAAATCTGGACAGACCAATCAGCCCCAGCATTTT. It encodes CASKSGQTNQPQHF.

The V and J genes are TRBV13 and TRBJ1-1; D ambiguous. V dropped 1 base and J dropped 4 bases, with 7 bases sitting between them. The CDR3 spans 13 residues. Per germline, CDR1 PRHDT and CDR2 FYEKMQ (reference sequence). CDR3 protein: CASSLERFTEAFF. CDR3 nucleotides: TGTGCCAGCAGCTTAGAGCGGTTCACTGAAGCTTTCTTT.

DNA of the CDR3: TGTGCCAGCAGCTCAACAGGGAAGGGAGAGACCCAGTACTTC. Translating it yields CASSSTGKGETQYF. The chain employs TRBV7-9 and TRBJ2-5; possible D gene TRBD1, 6 bases. The CDR3 extends over 14 amino acids. The germline V and J ends were trimmed by 4 bases and 4 bases, with 13 bases remaining between them. In germline, CDR1 is SEHNR, CDR2 FQNEAQ (reference sequence).

This rearrangement joins TRBV30 to TRBJ1-6; D might be TRBD1 (6 bases). The germline V gene has CDR1 GTSNPN and CDR2 SVGIG (reference sequence). The CDR3 covers 15 residues. V lost 2 bases and J lost 9, with 17 bases in between. CDR3 DNA sequence: TGTGCCTGGAGTATTCTGGGGACACCCCTTTCACCCCTCCACTTT. Translation: CAWSILGTPLSPLHF.

The chain carries TRBV29-1 and TRBJ2-1; D possibly corresponds to TRBD2 (5 bases). The V gene lost 6 bases and the J gene lost 6 bases, with 21 bases spanning the gap. The CDR3 covers 15 residues. Germline V lookup: CDR1 SQVTM, CDR2 ANQGSEA. Written as DNA, the CDR3 is TGCAGCGTGGGCCGTAACCTAGCCTCGTCCAATGAGCAGTTCTTC. This gives the protein CSVGRNLASSNEQFF.